Listed here are 18 T cell receptor beta chains from one sample, sequenced in a study of blood T cell repertoires in COVID-19. Assay: immunoSEQ multiplex PCR; the TCRdb copy retains only in-frame clones and omits some. The table has approximately 83,000 clones, approximately 86% seen once; the top ten hold around 6.6%. Material: peripheral blood. Every receptor here comes from a man aged 70 or older with acute or convalescent COVID-19.

This chain connects TRBV27 to TRBJ1-5; D remains unclear. The V gene's germline CDR1 is MNHEY and CDR2 SMNVEV (reference sequence). V lost 5 bases to trimming and J lost 4 bases, with 15 bases between them. CDR3 length: 15 amino acids. The CDR3 loop is CASSREGIGNQPQHF. In nucleotides, the CDR3 is TGTGCCAGCAGTCGCGAGGGTATAGGGAATCAGCCCCAGCATTTT.

The chain has TRBV2 and TRBJ1-5, with D maybe TRBD1 (6 bases). The CDR3 is 15 amino acids. Trimming pared 6 bases from V and 0 bases from J, leaving 12 bases between. The germline V gene encodes CDR1 SNHLY and CDR2 FYNNEI. CDR3 DNA: TGTGCCAGCAGCCCGGGACAAAATAGCAATCAGCCCCAGCATTTT. Protein product: CASSPGQNSNQPQHF.

The V gene is TRBV11-1, the J gene TRBJ2-1; no clear D gene. V lost 8 bases to trimming and J lost 0 bases, with 8 bases between them. CDR3 length equals 13 residues. Germline CDR1 reads SGHAT; CDR2 reads FQDESV (reference sequence). For the CDR3, the DNA is TGTGCCAGCTCCGCCAGCTCCTACAATGAGCAGTTCTTC. Protein: CASSASSYNEQFF.

The chain combines TRBV3-1 (or the pseudogene TRBV3-2) with TRBJ1-4, with D unclear. Germline CDR1 reads LGHDT; CDR2 reads YNNKEL (reference sequence). The CDR3 contains 12 residues. CDR3 coding DNA: TGTGCAGCGGGTCAGTCTAATGAAAAACTGTTTTTT. Amino acid sequence: CAAGQSNEKLFF.

In DNA, the CDR3 is TGTGCCAGCAGCTCAACAGGAAACTCTGGGGCCAACGTCCTGACTTTC. Residues: CASSSTGNSGANVLTF. V and J are TRBV7-2 and TRBJ2-6, with a tentative D call TRBD1 (5 bases). Germline V gene data show CDR1 as SGHTA and CDR2 as FQGNSA. This CDR3 is built from 16 residues. V shed 4 bases and J shed 0 bases, with 10 bases lying between them. The full variable domain, in which reference TRBV7-2 and TRBJ2-6 provide the parts outside the CDR3, is GAGVSQSPSNKVTEKGKDVELRCDPISGHTALYWYRQSLGQGLEFLIYFQGNSAPDKSGLPSDRFSAERTGGSVSTLTIQRTQQEDSAVYLCASSSTGNSGANVLTFGAGSRLTVL.

The chain links TRBV2 to TRBJ2-6; D is ambiguous. The CDR3 consists of 14 residues. The V gene's germline CDR1 is SNHLY and CDR2 FYNNEI. Between the trimmed V and J ends, which lost 7 bases and 2 bases, there was a span of 9 bases. The DNA for the CDR3 is TGTGCCAGCATCCTCGACACTGGGGCCAACGTCCTGACTTTC. Amino acids: CASILDTGANVLTF.

This chain uses TRBV28 with TRBJ1-6; 8 bases map to TRBD1. The CDR3 loop spans 14 amino acids. Germline lookup yields CDR1 MDHEN and CDR2 SYDVKM. Trimming at V came to 7 bases and at J to 9 bases, leaving 8 bases not matched to a gene. CDR3 protein: CASTLPDRVSPLHF. The DNA for the CDR3 is TGTGCCAGCACCCTTCCGGACAGGGTTTCACCCCTCCACTTT.

The chain employs TRBV6-5 and TRBJ2-2; D is unresolved. CDR1 and CDR2 (germline): MNHEY, SVGAGI. The CDR3 runs to 12 residues. Trimming stripped 6 bases from V and 1 base from J, with 3 bases between. This CDR3 is CASRRNTGELFF. CDR3 DNA sequence: TGTGCCAGCAGGAGGAACACCGGGGAGCTGTTTTTT.

The chain uses TRBV19 and TRBJ1-1; possibly TRBD1 for D (6 bases). The CDR3 runs 11 residues. Germline V CDR1 and CDR2: LNHDA, SQIVND (reference sequence). V lost 5 bases to trimming and J lost 9 bases, with 10 bases between them. In DNA form, the CDR3 reads TGTGCCAGTAGTGCGGGGGCCAAAGCTTTCTTT. Its translation: CASSAGAKAFF.

The chain employs TRBV2 and TRBJ1-6, with D possibly matching TRBD1 (5 bases). This CDR3 spans 16 amino acids. Looked up from germline, CDR1 is SNHLY and CDR2 is FYNNEI. V lost 6 bases to trimming and J lost 10 bases, with 22 bases between them. This chain's CDR3 is CASRKGGREVKSPLHF. CDR3 DNA: TGTGCCAGCAGAAAAGGAGGCAGGGAGGTAAAGTCACCCCTCCACTTT.

This chain joins TRBV7-9 and TRBJ2-2; 7 bases fit TRBD2. In germline, CDR1 is SEHNR, CDR2 FQNEAQ (reference sequence). Germline trimming cut 4 bases from V and 6 bases from J; bases unmatched to any gene: 2. The CDR3 totals 13 residues. This CDR3 reads CASSWEGSGELFF. In nucleotides, the CDR3 is TGTGCCAGCAGCTGGGAGGGTTCCGGGGAGCTGTTTTTT.

As DNA, the CDR3 is TGTGCCAGCAGTAAGACAGGGCCTGCAGATACGCAGTATTTT. This translates into CASSKTGPADTQYF. V and J are TRBV6-2 or TRBV6-3 and TRBJ2-3, with 7 positions matching TRBD1. The germline V gene encodes CDR1 MNHEY and CDR2 SVGEGT. Trimming at V came to 5 bases and at J to 4 bases, leaving 6 bases not matched to a gene. This CDR3 comprises 14 residues.

This sequence joins TRBV28 and TRBJ1-1; 7 bases align to TRBD1. V lost 4 bases and J lost 8; bases outside the gene matches: 4. Germline V CDR1 and CDR2: MDHEN, SYDVKM. The CDR3 extends over 12 amino acids. The CDR3 DNA is TGTGCCAGCAGTTGGGACAGCGCCGAAGCTTTCTTT. Protein product: CASSWDSAEAFF.

The chain recombines TRBV6-6 with TRBJ1-1; perhaps TRBD1 as D (5 bases). Germline values: CDR1 MNHNY, CDR2 SVGAGI (reference sequence). The CDR3 runs 12 residues. Trimming shortened V by 4 bases and J by 6 bases, and 9 bases separated the two germline ends. CDR3 region: CASSLQAPEAFF. The DNA for the CDR3 is TGTGCCAGCAGTTTACAGGCCCCTGAAGCTTTCTTT.

This chain links TRBV18 with TRBJ2-7, with a tentative D call TRBD2 (5 bases). CDR1 and CDR2 (germline): KGHSH, LQKENI. The CDR3 contains 14 residues. The ends were cut back, 3 bases at V and 3 bases at J, with 12 bases in the middle. CDR3 residues: CASSPPGNSYEQYF. DNA for the CDR3: TGTGCCAGCTCACCTCCCGGGAATAGCTACGAGCAGTACTTC.

This chain uses TRBV10-3 with TRBJ2-7; possible D gene TRBD1, 5 bases. With 0 bases removed from V and 6 bases from J, the gap between germline ends came to 15 bases. CDR1 and CDR2 (germline): ENHRY, SYGVKD. CDR3 length: 15 amino acids. CDR3 loop: CAISESTAGIGEQYF. The CDR3, as DNA: TGTGCCATCAGTGAGTCGACGGCAGGGATCGGCGAGCAGTACTTC.

The rearrangement links TRBV5-1 to TRBJ1-5; D possibly corresponds to TRBD1 (5 bases). From germline, CDR1 is SGHRS and CDR2 YFSETQ. The V gene lost 4 bases and the J gene lost 0 bases, with 14 bases spanning the gap. The CDR3 contains 16 residues. CDR3 in amino acids: CASSLLGGDSNQPQHF. The CDR3 bases are TGCGCCAGCAGCCTCTTGGGAGGGGATAGCAATCAGCCCCAGCATTTT.

The rearrangement joins TRBV18 to TRBJ2-5, with 7 positions matching TRBD2. Losses at the gene ends were 2 bases for V and 2 bases for J; bases not matched to a gene: 5. There are 15 residues in the CDR3. The germline CDR1 and CDR2 sequences are KGHSH and LQKENI. The CDR3 is CASSPNHSGQETQYF. The CDR3, as DNA: TGTGCCAGCTCACCAAACCATAGCGGGCAAGAGACCCAGTACTTC.